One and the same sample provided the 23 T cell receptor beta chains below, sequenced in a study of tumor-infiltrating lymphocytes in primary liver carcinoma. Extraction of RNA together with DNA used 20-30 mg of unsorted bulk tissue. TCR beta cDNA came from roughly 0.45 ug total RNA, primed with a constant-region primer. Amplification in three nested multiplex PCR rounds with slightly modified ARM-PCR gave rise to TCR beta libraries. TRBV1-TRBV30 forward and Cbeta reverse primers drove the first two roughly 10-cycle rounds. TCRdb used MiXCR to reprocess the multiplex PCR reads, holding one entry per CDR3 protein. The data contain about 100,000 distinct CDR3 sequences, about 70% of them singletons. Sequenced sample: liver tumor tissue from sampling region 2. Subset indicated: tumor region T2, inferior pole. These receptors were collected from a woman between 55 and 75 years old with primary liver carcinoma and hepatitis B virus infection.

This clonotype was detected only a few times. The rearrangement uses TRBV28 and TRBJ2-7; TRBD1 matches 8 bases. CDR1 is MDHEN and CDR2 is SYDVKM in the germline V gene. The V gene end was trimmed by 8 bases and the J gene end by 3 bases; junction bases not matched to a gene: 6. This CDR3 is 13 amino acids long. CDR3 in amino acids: CASLSGQGYEQYF. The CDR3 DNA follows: TGTGCCAGCTTGTCAGGACAGGGCTACGAGCAGTACTTC.

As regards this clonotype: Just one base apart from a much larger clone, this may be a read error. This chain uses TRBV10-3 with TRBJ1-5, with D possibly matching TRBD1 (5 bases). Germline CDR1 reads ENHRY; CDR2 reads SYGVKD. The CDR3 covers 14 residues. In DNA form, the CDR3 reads TGTACCATCAGTGACTCGGGGGGGGATCAGCCCCAGCATTTT. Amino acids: CTISDSGGDQPQHF.

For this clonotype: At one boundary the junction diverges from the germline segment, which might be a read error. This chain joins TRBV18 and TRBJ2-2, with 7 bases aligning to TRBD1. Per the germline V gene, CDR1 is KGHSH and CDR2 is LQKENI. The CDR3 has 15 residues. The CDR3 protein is CASSPSMTGPGELFF. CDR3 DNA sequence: TGTGCCAGCTCACCCTCAATGACAGGGCCCGGGGAGTTGTTTTTT.

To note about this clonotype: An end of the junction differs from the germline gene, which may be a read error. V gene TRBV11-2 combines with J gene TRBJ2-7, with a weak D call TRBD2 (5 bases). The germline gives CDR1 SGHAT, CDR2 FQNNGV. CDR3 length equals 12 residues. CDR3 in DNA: TGTGCCAGCAACCGCACTAGACACGAGCAATACTTC. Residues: CASNRTRHEQYF.

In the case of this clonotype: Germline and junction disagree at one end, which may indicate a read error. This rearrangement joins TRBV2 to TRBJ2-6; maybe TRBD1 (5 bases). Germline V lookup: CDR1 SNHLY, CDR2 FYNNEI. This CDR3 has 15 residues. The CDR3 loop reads CASSEYNSGANVQTF. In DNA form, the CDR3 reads TGTGCCAGCAGTGAATACAACTCTGGGGCCAACGTCCAGACTTTC.

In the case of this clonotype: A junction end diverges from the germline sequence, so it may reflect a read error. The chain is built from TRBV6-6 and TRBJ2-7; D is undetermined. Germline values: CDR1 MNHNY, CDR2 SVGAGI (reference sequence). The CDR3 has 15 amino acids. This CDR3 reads CASSFRPNYPNEQYF. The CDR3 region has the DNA TGTGCCAGTAGTTTCCGACCCAACTACCCCAACGAGCAGTACTTC.

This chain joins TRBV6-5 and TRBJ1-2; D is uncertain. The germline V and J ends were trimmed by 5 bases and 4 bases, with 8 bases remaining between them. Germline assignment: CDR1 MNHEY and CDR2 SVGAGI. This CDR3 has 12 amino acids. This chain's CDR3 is CASSHPGYGYTF. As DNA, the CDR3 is TGTGCCAGCAGTCACCCAGGCTATGGCTACACCTTC.

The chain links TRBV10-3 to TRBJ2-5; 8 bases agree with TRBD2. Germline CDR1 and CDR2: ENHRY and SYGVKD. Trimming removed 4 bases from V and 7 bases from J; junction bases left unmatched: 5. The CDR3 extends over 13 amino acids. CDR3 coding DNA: TGTGCCATCAGTGCCCCGGGAGGGGGGACCCAGTACTTC. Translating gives CAISAPGGGTQYF.

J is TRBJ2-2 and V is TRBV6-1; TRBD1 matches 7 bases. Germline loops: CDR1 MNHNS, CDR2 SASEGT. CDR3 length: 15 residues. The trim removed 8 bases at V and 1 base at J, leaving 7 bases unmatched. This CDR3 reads CASGPQGVNTGELFF. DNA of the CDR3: TGTGCCAGCGGTCCCCAGGGGGTGAACACCGGGGAGCTGTTTTTT.

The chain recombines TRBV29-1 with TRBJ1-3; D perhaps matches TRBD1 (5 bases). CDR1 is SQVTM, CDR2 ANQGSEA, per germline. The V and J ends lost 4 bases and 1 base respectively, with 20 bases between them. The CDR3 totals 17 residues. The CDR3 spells CSVGGHSSQWSGNTIYF. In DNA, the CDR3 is TGCAGCGTTGGGGGCCATTCGAGTCAGTGGTCTGGAAACACCATATATTTT.

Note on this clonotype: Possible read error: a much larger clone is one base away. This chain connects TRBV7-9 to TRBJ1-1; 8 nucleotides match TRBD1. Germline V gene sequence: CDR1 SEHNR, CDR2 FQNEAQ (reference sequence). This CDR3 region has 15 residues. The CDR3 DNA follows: TGTACCAGCAGCTTTCGTGGACAGGGCGACACTGAAGCTTTCTTT. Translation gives CTSSFRGQGDTEAFF.

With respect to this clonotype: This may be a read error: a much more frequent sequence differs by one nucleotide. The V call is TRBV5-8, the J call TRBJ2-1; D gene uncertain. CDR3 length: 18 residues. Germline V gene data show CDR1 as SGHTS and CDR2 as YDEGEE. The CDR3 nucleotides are TGTGCCAGCAGCTTGGGGGCTGCGAGCGATTCGGGCAGGAATGATCAGTTCTTC. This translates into CASSLGAASDSGRNDQFF.

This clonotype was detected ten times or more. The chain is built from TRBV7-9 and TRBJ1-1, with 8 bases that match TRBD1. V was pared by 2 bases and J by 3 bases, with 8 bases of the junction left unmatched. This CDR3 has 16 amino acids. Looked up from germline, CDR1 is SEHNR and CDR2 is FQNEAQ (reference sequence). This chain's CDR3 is CASSLRAGGDDTEAFF. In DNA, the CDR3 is TGTGCCAGCAGCTTAAGGGCAGGGGGCGATGACACTGAAGCTTTCTTT.

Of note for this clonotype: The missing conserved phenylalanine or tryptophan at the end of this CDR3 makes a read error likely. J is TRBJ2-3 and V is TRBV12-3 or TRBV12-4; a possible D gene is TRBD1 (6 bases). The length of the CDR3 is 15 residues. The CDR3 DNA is TGTGCCAGCAGCCGCGGACAGATTAGCACAGATACTCAGTATTCT. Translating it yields CASSRGQISTDTQYS.

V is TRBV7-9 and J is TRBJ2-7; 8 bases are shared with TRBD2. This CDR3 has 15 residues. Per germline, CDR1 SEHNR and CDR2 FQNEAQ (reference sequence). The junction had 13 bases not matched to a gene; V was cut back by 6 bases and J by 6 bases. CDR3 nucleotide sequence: TGTGCCAGCAGTAGTTTGGGGCTAGCGGGTACCGAGCAGTACTTC. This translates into CASSSLGLAGTEQYF.

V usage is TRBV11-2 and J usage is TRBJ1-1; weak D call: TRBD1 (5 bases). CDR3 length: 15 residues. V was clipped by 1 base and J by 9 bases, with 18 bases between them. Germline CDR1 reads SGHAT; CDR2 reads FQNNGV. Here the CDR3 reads CASSLAMVGGTQAFF. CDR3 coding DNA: TGTGCCAGCAGCTTAGCGATGGTGGGCGGGACTCAAGCTTTCTTT.

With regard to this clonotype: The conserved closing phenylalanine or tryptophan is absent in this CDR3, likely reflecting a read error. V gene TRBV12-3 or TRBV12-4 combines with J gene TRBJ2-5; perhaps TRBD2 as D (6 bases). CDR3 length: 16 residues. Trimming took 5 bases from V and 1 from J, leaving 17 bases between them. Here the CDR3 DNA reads TGTGCCAGCAGTCCGAACATGGGAGGTTTCCAAGAGACCCAGTACTTA. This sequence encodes CASSPNMGGFQETQYL.

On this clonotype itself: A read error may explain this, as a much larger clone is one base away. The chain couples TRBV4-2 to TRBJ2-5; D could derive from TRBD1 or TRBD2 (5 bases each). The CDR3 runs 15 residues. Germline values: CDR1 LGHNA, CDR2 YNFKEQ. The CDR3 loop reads CDSSQGDHLVETQYF. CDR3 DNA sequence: TGTGACAGCAGCCAAGGGGACCACCTCGTGGAGACCCAGTACTTC.

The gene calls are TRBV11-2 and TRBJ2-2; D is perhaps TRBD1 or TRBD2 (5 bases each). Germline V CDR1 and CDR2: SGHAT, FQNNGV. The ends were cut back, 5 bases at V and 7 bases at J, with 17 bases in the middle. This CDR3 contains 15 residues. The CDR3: CASSHGASAIGELFF. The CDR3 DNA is TGTGCCAGCAGCCACGGGGCTAGTGCCATCGGGGAGCTGTTTTTT. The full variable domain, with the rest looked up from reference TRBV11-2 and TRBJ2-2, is EAGVAQSPRYKIIEKRQSVAFWCNPISGHATLYWYQQILGQGPKLLIQFQNNGVVDDSQLPKDRFSAERLKGVDSTLKIQPAKLEDSAVYLCASSHGASAIGELFFGEGSRLTVL.

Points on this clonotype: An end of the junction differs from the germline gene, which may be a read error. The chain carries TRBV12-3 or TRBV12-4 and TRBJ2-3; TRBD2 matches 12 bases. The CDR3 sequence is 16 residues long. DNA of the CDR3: TGTGCCAGTAGGAAGAGACTAGCGGGGGTCACAAATACGCAGTATTTT. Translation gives CASRKRLAGVTNTQYF.

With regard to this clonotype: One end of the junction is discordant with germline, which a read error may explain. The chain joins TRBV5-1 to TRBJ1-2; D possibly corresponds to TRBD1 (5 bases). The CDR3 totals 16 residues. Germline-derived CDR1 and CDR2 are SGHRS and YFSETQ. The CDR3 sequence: CVSSLGRTTFGYGYTF. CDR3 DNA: TGCGTCAGCAGCTTGGGACGAACGACATTTGGCTATGGTTACACCTTC.

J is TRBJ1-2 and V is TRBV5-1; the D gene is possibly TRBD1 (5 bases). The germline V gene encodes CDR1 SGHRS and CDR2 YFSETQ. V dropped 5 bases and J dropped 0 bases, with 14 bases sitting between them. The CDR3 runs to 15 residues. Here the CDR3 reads CASRPGTQANYGYTF. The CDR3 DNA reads TGCGCCAGCAGACCCGGGACTCAAGCTAACTATGGCTACACCTTC. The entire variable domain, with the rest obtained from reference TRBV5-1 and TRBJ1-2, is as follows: KAGVTQTPRYLIKTRGQQVTLSCSPISGHRSVSWYQQTPGQGLQFLFEYFSETQRNKGNFPGRFSGRQFSNSRSEMNVSTLELGDSALYLCASRPGTQANYGYTFGSGTRLTVV.

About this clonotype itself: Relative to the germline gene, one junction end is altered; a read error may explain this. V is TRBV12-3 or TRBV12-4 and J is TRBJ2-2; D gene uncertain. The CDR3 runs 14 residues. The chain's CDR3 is CASSLGQPTWELFF. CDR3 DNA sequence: TGTGCCAGTAGTTTAGGGCAGCCGACCTGGGAGCTGTTTTTT.